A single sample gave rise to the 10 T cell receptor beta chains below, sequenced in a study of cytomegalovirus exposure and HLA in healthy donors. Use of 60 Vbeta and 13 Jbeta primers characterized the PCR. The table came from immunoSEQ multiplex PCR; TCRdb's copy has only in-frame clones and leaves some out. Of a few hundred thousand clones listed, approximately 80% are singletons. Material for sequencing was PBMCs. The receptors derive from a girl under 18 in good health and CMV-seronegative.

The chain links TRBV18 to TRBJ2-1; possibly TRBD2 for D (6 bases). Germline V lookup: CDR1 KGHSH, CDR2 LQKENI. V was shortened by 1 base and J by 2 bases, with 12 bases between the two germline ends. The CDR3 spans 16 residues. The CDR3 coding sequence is TGTGCCAGCTCACCACTTGTCGGGGGAACCTACAATGAGCAGTTCTTC. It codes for CASSPLVGGTYNEQFF.

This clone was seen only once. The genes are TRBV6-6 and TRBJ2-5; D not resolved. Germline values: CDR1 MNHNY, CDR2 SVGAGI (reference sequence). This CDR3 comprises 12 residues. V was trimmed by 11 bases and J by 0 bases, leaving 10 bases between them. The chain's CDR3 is CAVSIDQETQYF. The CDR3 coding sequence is TGTGCCGTATCGATAGACCAAGAGACCCAGTACTTC.

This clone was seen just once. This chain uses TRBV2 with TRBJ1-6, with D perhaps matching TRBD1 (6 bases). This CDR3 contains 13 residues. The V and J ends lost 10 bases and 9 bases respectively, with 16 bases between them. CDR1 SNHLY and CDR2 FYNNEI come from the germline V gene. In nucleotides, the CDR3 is TGTGCCACCCTAGGGGGGGGAAGTTCACCCCTCCACTTT. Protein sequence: CATLGGGSSPLHF.

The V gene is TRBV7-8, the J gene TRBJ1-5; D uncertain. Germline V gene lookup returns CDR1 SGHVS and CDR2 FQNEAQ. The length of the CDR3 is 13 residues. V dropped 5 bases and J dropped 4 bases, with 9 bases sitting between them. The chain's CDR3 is CASSPRKNQPQHF. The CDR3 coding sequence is TGTGCCAGCAGCCCGAGAAAAAATCAGCCCCAGCATTTT.

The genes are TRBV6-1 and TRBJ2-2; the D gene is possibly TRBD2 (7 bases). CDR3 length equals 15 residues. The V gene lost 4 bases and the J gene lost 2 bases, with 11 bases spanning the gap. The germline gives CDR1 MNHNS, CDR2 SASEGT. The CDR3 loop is CASSGRGHNTGELFF. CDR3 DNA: TGTGCCAGCAGTGGGCGGGGGCATAACACCGGGGAGCTGTTTTTT.

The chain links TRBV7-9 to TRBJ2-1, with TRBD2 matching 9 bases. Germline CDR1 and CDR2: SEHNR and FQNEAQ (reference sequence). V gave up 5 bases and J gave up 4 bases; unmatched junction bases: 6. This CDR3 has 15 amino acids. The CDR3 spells CASSGTSGRYNEQFF. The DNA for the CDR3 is TGTGCCAGCAGCGGTACTAGCGGGCGGTACAATGAGCAGTTCTTC.

The CDR3 here is CASSTGLVLGNTIYF. DNA of the CDR3: TGTGCCAGCAGTACAGGGCTGGTGCTTGGAAACACCATATATTTT. The V gene is TRBV28, the J gene TRBJ1-3; D perhaps matches TRBD1 (6 bases). Per the germline V gene, CDR1 is MDHEN and CDR2 is SYDVKM. The CDR3 sequence is 15 residues long. The germline V and J ends were trimmed by 5 bases and 3 bases, with 14 bases remaining between them.

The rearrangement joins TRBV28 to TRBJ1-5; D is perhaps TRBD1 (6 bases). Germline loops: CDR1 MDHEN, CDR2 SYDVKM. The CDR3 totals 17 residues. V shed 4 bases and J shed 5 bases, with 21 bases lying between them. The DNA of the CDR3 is TGTGCCAGCAGTTCGCGCCCAGGGGCCCGGGGCTATCAGCCCCAGCATTTT. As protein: CASSSRPGARGYQPQHF. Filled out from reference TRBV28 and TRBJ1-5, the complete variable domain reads DVKVTQSSRYLVKRTGEKVFLECVQDMDHENMFWYRQDPGLGLRLIYFSYDVKMKEKGDIPEGYSVSREKKERFSLILESASTNQTSMYLCASSSRPGARGYQPQHFGDGTRLSIL.

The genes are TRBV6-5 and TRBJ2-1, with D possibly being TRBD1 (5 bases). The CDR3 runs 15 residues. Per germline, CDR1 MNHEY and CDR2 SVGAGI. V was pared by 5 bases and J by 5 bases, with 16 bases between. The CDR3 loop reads CASSHRSGSNNEQFF. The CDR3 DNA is TGTGCCAGCAGTCACAGGTCAGGGTCCAACAATGAGCAGTTCTTC.

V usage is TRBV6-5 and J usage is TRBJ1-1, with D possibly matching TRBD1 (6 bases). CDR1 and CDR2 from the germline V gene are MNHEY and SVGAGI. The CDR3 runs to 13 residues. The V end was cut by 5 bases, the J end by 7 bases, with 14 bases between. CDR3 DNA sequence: TGTGCCAGCAGTCACGGACAGATTTATGAAGCTTTCTTT. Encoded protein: CASSHGQIYEAFF.